The rows below give T cell receptor beta chains drawn from one sample of a study of T cell repertoires in cytomegalovirus infection. TCRdb re-analysed the reads in MiXCR, keeping a single row per CDR3 protein. The sample lists nearly 550,000 distinct CDR3 sequences; 16% were seen once. Sequenced: CD8+ T cells from PBMCs. These receptors were obtained from a human donor in good health (CMV status not recorded). Some clones in this sample may be carry-over from other donors' samples. CDR3s include the opening cysteine and the closing phenylalanine or tryptophan. A D gene is named only where the DNA matches it firmly. Not every row has a clone size; where given, it reads once, few, many or a size class.

size,J,V,D,DNA,CDR3
NA,TRBJ2-3,TRBV12-3/TRBV12-4,TRBD2,TGTGCCAGCAGTTGGGAAGGGACTAGCGGGGGCGTTGGCACAGATACGCAGTATTTT,CASSWEGTSGGVGTDTQYF
NA,TRBJ2-7,TRBV4-1,TRBD2,TGCGCCAGCAGCCAAGTTGGACTAGTCTACGAGCAGTACTTC,CASSQVGLVYEQYF
many,TRBJ1-1,TRBV29-1,NA,TGCAGCGTTGAAGCTGAGGCTCTTCTTAACACTGAAGCTTTCTTT,CSVEAEALLNTEAFF
NA,TRBJ2-7,TRBV2,NA,TGTGCCAGCAACAGGGCCTACGAGCAGTACTTC,CASNRAYEQYF
NA,TRBJ1-1,TRBV5-6,NA,TGTGCCAGCAGCTTGGATCCCGGTGAAGCTTTCTTT,CASSLDPGEAFF
few,TRBJ2-1,TRBV27,NA,TGTGCCAGCAGTTCTAAGAGCTCCTACAATGAGCAGTTCTTC,CASSSKSSYNEQFF
many,TRBJ2-2,TRBV7-9,NA,TGTGCCGGACTTGTACACGGCTATTACACCGGGGAGCTGTTTTTT,CAGLVHGYYTGELFF
many,TRBJ2-7,TRBV5-4,NA,TGTGCCAGCAGCTTGGACACGGGGTCCTACGAGCAGTACTTC,CASSLDTGSYEQYF
NA,TRBJ2-1,TRBV5-4,NA,TGTGCCAGCAGGACTGGCGGGGAGATCTACAATGAGCAGTTCTTC,CASRTGGEIYNEQFF
many,TRBJ1-3,TRBV19,NA,TGTGCCAGTACCTCCGAAGGTGCCCATGGAAACACCATATATTTT,CASTSEGAHGNTIYF
many,TRBJ1-6,TRBV28,TRBD1,TGTGCCAGCAGTCCGGGACAGGGAAGTTTTCTCCTCCACTTT,CASSPGQGSFLLHF
many,TRBJ2-3,TRBV7-3,NA,TGTGCCAGCAGCTTAAATCTCGCGGGGGCCGGCACAGATACGCAGTATTTT,CASSLNLAGAGTDTQYF
NA,TRBJ2-1,TRBV20-1,TRBD1,TGCAGTGCCCAGAGCGGGGCGGGACAGGGTGCTTCATACAATGAGCAGTTCTTC,CSAQSGAGQGASYNEQFF
NA,TRBJ2-1,TRBV10-3,TRBD2,TGTGCCATCAGTGGTATAGCGGGAGCGGGCAATGAGCAGTTCTTC,CAISGIAGAGNEQFF
few,TRBJ2-7,TRBV11-2,TRBD2,TGTGCCAGCACCATTCCGGGACTAGCCTACGAGCAGTACTTC,CASTIPGLAYEQYF
NA,TRBJ2-5,TRBV6-4,TRBD1,TGTGCCAGCAGTACTGACATAGGACAGGGAAGAGAGACCCAGTACTTC,CASSTDIGQGRETQYF
NA,TRBJ2-7,TRBV10-3,NA,TGTGCCATCAGTGGGAACAACTACGAGCAGTACTTC,CAISGNNYEQYF
many,TRBJ1-1,TRBV11-1,NA,TGTGCCAGCAGCTTCGATTCAGGAGCTGCCACTGAAGCTTTCTTT,CASSFDSGAATEAFF
many,TRBJ1-1,TRBV9,NA,TGTGCCAGCAGTGTTTCAGAAAACACTGAAGCTTTCTTT,CASSVSENTEAFF
NA,TRBJ1-5,TRBV27,NA,TGTGCCAGCAGCTTCAACGGGGGGCCCTACAGCAATCAGCCCCAGCATTTT,CASSFNGGPYSNQPQHF
few,TRBJ2-7,TRBV7-9,TRBD2,TGTGCCAGCACCCAAGCGGGAGGGCCCTACGAGCAGTACTTC,CASTQAGGPYEQYF
few,TRBJ2-7,TRBV28,TRBD2,TGTGCCAGCAGTTCGCACCGGGACTACTACGAGCAGTACTTC,CASSSHRDYYEQYF
NA,TRBJ2-1,TRBV5-5,NA,TGTGCCAGCAGCTTAACGCCCCTGGGGCAGAACTCCTACAATGAGCAGTTCTTC,CASSLTPLGQNSYNEQFF
many,TRBJ1-2,TRBV28,NA,TGTGCCAGCAGTGAGGGAAGGGCCGATTCTTTCCTTAACTATGGCTACACCTTC,CASSEGRADSFLNYGYTF
many,TRBJ1-5,TRBV7-2,NA,TGTGCCAGCAGCTCGGACAGAGTAAGCAATCAGCCCCAGCATTTT,CASSSDRVSNQPQHF
few,TRBJ2-7,TRBV12-3/TRBV12-4,NA,TGTGCCAGCAGCTCCTCGTCGGGCAGACCTAATGTGCAGTACTTC,CASSSSSGRPNVQYF
many,TRBJ1-1,TRBV28,TRBD1,TGTGCCAGCAGTTCCCGAACAGGGGGCTATATGAACACTGAAGCTTTCTTT,CASSSRTGGYMNTEAFF
many,TRBJ1-5,TRBV7-6,NA,TGTGCCAGCAGCCCCCGACGGGGGGATCAGCCCCAGCATTTT,CASSPRRGDQPQHF
many,TRBJ1-1,TRBV6-1,NA,TGTGCCAGCACCGGTCCTGAGTGGGAGACTGAAGCTTTCTTT,CASTGPEWETEAFF
NA,TRBJ1-2,TRBV6-5,NA,TGTGCCAGCAGTTATTGGGGCAGTAACTATGGCTACACCTTC,CASSYWGSNYGYTF
once,TRBJ1-4,TRBV3-1,NA,TGTGCCAGCAGCCAAGATGACGGCAGGTCCTCGATTAATGAAAAACTGTTTTTT,CASSQDDGRSSINEKLFF